This T cell receptor (beta chain) was profiled in a study of post-analysis software for immune sequencing data. Study overall: Both relapsing-remitting and secondary progressive multiple sclerosis featured among the disease courses, as did progressive-relapsing multiple sclerosis.

This CDR3 comprises 14 residues. Germline assignment: CDR1 SGHVS and CDR2 FQNEAQ. V was shortened by 0 bases and J by 1 base, with 6 bases between the two germline ends. Study-wide points: Comparison with controls showed significantly lower normalized Chao1 diversity in multiple sclerosis patients. Patients showed TRBV5-6, TRBV5-1 and TRBV20-1 among a few TRBV segments more frequent than in controls.

This clonotype was counted only a few times. Its antigen is not identified. Carried by the TCR beta cDNA libraries were unique molecular identifiers. Each batch of about 0.9 to 10 million T cells produced some 450,000 cDNA molecules. TCRdb re-called the PCR reads through MiXCR, storing one row per CDR3 protein. The sample has hundreds of thousands of distinct CDR3 sequences, 55% to 60% seen once. The specimen was blood. The receptor was isolated from a girl aged 2 to 10 with multiple sclerosis. The rearrangement uses TRBV7-8 and TRBJ1-1; D is uncertain. The CDR3 reads CASSLARKNTEAFF. CDR3 DNA: TGTGCCAGCAGCTTAGCGCGAAAGAACACTGAAGCTTTCTTT.